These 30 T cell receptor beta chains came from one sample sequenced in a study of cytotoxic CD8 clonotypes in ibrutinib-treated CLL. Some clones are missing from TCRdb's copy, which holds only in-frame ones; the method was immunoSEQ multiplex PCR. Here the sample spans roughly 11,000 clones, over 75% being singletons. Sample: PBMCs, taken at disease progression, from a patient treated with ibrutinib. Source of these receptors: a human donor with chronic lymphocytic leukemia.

As DNA, the CDR3 is TGTGCCAGCGCGAGGACTAGCGATACGGACGAGCAGTACTTC. It codes for CASARTSDTDEQYF. The V and J genes are TRBV28 and TRBJ2-7, with 9 bases fitting TRBD2. CDR3 length: 14 amino acids. Germline trimming cut 8 bases from V and 5 bases from J; bases unmatched to any gene: 10. Looked up from germline, CDR1 is MDHEN and CDR2 is SYDVKM.

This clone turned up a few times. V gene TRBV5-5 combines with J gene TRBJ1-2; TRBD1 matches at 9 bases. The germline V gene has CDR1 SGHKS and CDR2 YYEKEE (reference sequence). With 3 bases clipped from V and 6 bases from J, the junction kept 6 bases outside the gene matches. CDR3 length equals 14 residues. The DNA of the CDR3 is TGTGCCAGCAGCTCCCGGGACAGGGCTGATGGCTACACCTTC. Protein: CASSSRDRADGYTF. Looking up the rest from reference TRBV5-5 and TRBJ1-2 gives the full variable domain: DAGVTQSPTHLIKTRGQQVTLRCSPISGHKSVSWYQQVLGQGPQFIFQYYEKEERGRGNFPDRFSARQFPNYSSELNVNALLLGDSALYLCASSSRDRADGYTFGSGTRLTVV.

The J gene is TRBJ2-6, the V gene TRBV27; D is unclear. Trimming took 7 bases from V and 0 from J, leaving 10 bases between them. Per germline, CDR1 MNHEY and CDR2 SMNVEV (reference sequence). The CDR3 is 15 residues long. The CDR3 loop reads CASTLRSSGANVLTF. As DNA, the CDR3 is TGTGCCAGCACCCTGAGGAGCTCTGGGGCCAACGTCCTGACTTTC.

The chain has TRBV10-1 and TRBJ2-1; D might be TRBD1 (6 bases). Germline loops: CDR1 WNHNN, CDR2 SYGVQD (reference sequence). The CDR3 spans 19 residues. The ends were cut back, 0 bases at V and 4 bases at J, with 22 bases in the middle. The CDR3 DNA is TGCGCCAGCAGTGAGTCCCGGTTGGGTAACAGGGAGAGGTACAATGAGCAGTTCTTC. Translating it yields CASSESRLGNRERYNEQFF.

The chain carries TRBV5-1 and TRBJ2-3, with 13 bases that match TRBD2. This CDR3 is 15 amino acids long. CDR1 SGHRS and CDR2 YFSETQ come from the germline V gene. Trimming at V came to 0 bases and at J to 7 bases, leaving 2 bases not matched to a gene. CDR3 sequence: CASSLAGTSGNTQYF. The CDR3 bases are TGCGCCAGCAGCTTGGCCGGGACTAGCGGGAATACGCAGTATTTT.

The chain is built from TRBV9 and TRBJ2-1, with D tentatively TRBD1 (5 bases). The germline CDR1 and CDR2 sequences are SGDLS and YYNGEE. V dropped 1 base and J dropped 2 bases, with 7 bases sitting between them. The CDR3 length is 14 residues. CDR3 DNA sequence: TGTGCCAGCAGCGTACTAGGGGCCTACAATGAGCAGTTCTTC. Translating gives CASSVLGAYNEQFF.

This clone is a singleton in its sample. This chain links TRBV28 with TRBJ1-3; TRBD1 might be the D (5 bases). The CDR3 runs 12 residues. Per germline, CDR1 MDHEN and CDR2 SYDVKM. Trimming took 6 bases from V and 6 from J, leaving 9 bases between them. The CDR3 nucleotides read TGTGCCAGCAGCCTCAGGGAAAACACCATATATTTT. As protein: CASSLRENTIYF. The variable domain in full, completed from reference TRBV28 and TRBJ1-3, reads DVKVTQSSRYLVKRTGEKVFLECVQDMDHENMFWYRQDPGLGLRLIYFSYDVKMKEKGDIPEGYSVSREKKERFSLILESASTNQTSMYLCASSLRENTIYFGEGSWLTVV.

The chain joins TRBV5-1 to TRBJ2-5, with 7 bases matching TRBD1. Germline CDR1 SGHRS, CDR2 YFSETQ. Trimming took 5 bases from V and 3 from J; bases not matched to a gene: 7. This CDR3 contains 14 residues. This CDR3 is CASRPGTEKETQYF. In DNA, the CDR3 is TGCGCCAGCAGGCCCGGGACAGAAAAAGAGACCCAGTACTTC.

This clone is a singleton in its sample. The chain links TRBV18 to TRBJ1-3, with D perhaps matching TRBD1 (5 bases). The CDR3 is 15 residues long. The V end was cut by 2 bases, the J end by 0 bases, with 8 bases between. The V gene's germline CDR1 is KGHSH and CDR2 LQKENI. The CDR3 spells CASSPGTISGNTIYF. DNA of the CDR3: TGTGCCAGCTCACCAGGGACTATCTCTGGAAACACCATATATTTT.

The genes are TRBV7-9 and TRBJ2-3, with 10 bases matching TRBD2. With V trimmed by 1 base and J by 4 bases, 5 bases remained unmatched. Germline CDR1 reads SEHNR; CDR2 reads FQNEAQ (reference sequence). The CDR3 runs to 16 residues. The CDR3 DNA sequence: TGTGCCAGCAGCTTAGTAGCGGGAGGAGCTGCAGATACGCAGTATTTT. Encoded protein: CASSLVAGGAADTQYF. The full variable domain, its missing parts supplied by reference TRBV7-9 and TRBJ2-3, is DTGVSQNPRHKITKRGQNVTFRCDPISEHNRLYWYRQTLGQGPEFLTYFQNEAQLEKSRLLSDRFSAERPKGSFSTLEIQRTEQGDSAMYLCASSLVAGGAADTQYFGPGTRLTVL.

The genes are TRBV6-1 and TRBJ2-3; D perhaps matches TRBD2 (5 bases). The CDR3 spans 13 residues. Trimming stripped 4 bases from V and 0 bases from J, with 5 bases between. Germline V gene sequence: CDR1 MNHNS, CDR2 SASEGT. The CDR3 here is CASSGGSTDTQYF. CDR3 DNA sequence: TGTGCCAGCAGTGGCGGGAGCACAGATACGCAGTATTTT.

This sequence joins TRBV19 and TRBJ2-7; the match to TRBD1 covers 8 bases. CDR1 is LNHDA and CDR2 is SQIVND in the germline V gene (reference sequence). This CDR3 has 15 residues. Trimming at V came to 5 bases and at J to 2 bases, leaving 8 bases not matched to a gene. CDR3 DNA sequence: TGTGCCAGTAGTGGCTCCGGGACAGGTACCTACGAGCAGTACTTC. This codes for CASSGSGTGTYEQYF.

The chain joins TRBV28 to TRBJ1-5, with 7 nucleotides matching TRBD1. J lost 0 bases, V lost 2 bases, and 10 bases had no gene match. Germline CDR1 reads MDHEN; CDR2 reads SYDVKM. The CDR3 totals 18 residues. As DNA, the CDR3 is TGTGCCAGCAGTTTAAAGGGACAGCAATCTTATAGCAATCAGCCCCAGCATTTT. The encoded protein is CASSLKGQQSYSNQPQHF.

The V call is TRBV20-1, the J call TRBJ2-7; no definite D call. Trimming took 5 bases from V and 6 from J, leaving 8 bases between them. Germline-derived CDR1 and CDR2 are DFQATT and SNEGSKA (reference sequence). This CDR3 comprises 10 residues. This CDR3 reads CSAGKAEQYF. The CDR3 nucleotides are TGCAGTGCTGGGAAGGCCGAGCAGTACTTC.

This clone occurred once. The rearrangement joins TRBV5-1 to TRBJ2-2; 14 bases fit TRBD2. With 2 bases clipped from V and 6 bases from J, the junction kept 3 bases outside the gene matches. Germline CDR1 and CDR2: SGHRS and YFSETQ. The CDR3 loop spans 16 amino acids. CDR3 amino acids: CASSFRGLAGAGELFF. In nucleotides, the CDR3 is TGCGCCAGCAGCTTCAGGGGACTAGCGGGAGCCGGGGAGCTGTTTTTT.

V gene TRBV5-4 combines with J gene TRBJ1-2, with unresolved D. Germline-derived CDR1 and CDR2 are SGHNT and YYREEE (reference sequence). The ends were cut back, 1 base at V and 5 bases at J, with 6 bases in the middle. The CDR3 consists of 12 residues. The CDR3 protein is CASSLTTYGYTF. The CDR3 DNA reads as TGTGCCAGCAGCTTGACGACGTATGGCTACACCTTC.

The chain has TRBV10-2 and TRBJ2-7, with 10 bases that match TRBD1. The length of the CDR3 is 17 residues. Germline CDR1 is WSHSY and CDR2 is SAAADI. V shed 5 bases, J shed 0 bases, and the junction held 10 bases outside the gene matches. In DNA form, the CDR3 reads TGCGCCAGCAGTACCTTATTCGGGACAGGGGCCTCCTACGAGCAGTACTTC. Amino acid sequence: CASSTLFGTGASYEQYF.

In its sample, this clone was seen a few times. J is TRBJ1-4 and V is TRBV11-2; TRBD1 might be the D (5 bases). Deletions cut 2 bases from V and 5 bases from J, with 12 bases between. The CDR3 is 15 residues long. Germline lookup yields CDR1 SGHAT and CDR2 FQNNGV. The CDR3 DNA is TGTGCCAGCAGCTTACCGGGACGGGGAAATGAAAAACTGTTTTTT. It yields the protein CASSLPGRGNEKLFF. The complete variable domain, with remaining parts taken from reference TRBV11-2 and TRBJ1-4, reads EAGVAQSPRYKIIEKRQSVAFWCNPISGHATLYWYQQILGQGPKLLIQFQNNGVVDDSQLPKDRFSAERLKGVDSTLKIQPAKLEDSAVYLCASSLPGRGNEKLFFGSGTQLSVL.

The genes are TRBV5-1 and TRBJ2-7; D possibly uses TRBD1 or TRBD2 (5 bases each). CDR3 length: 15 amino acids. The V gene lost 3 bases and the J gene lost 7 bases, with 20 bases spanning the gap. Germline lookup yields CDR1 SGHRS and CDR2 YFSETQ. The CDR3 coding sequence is TGCGCCAGCAGCTCGCCGGGACCTTCGACGGGAGAGCAGTACTTC. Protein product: CASSSPGPSTGEQYF.

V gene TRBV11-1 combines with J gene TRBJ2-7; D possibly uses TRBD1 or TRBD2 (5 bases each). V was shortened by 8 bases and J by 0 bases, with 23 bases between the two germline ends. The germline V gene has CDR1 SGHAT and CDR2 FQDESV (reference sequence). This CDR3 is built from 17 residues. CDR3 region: CASQLNRDPLSSYEQYF. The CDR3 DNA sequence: TGTGCCAGCCAACTAAACCGGGACCCGTTGAGCTCCTACGAGCAGTACTTC. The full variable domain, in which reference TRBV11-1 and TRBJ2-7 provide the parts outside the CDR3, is EAEVAQSPRYKITEKSQAVAFWCDPISGHATLYWYRQILGQGPELLVQFQDESVVDDSQLPKDRFSAERLKGVDSTLKIQPAELGDSAMYLCASQLNRDPLSSYEQYFGPGTRLTVT.

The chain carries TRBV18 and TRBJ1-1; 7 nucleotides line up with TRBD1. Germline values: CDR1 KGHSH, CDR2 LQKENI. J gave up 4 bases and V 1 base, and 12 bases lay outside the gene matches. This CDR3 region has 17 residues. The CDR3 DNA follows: TGTGCCAGCTCACCACGCACAGGGGCCAACCCGGGCACTGAAGCTTTCTTT. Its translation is CASSPRTGANPGTEAFF.

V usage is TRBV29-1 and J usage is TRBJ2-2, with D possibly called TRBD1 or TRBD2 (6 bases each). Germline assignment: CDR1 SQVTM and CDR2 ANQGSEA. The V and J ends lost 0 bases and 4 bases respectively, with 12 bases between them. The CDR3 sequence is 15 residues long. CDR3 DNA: TGCAGCGTTGAAGATCGTGGAGGGGGCACCGGGGAGCTGTTTTTT. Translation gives CSVEDRGGGTGELFF.

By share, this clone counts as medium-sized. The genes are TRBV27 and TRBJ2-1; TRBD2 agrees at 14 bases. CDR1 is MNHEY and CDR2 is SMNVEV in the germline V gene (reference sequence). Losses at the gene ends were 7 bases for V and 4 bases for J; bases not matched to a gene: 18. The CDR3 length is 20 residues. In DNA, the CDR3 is TGTGCCAGCACTGCCCAGTCCTATCTCCGGACTAGCGGGAGGTACAATGAGCAGTTCTTC. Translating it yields CASTAQSYLRTSGRYNEQFF.

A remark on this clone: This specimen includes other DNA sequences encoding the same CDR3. The CDR3 bases are TGCGCCAGCAGCTTGGGCGGGGCAGGCACCGGGGAGCTGTTTTTT. This translates into CASSLGGAGTGELFF. V gene TRBV5-1 combines with J gene TRBJ2-2; possible D gene TRBD2, 6 bases. Trimming removed 0 bases from V and 4 bases from J, with 10 bases in between. There are 15 residues in the CDR3. Looked up from germline, CDR1 is SGHRS and CDR2 is YFSETQ. Combining the CDR3 with reference TRBV5-1 and TRBJ2-2 gives the whole variable domain KAGVTQTPRYLIKTRGQQVTLSCSPISGHRSVSWYQQTPGQGLQFLFEYFSETQRNKGNFPGRFSGRQFSNSRSEMNVSTLELGDSALYLCASSLGGAGTGELFFGEGSRLTVL.

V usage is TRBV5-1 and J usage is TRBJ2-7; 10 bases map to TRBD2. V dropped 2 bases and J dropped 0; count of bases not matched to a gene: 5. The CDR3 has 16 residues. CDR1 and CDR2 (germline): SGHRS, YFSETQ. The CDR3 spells CASSLLAGSPSYEQYF. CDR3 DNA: TGCGCCAGCAGCTTACTAGCGGGGTCCCCCTCCTACGAGCAGTACTTC.

CDR3 protein: CASNSIGQGLETQYF. In DNA form, the CDR3 reads TGCGCCAGCAACTCAATAGGACAGGGTTTAGAGACCCAGTACTTC. The chain uses TRBV5-1 and TRBJ2-5; TRBD1 aligns across 8 bases. This CDR3 is built from 15 residues. The germline CDR1 and CDR2 sequences are SGHRS and YFSETQ. The ends lost 6 bases at V and 4 bases at J; junction bases unmatched: 11.

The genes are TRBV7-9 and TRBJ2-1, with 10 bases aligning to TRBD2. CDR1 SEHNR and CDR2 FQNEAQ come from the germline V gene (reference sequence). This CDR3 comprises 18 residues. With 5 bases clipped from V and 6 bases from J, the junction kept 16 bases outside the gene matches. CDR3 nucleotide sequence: TGTGCCAGCAGCCCTGGATATTTACTAGCGGGAAAAGGCAATGAGCAGTTCTTC. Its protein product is CASSPGYLLAGKGNEQFF.

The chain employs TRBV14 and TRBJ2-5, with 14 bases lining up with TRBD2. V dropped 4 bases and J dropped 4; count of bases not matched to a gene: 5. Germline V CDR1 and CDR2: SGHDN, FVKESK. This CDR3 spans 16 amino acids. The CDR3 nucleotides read TGTGCCAGCAGCCCACCGGGACTAGCGGGAGCAGAGACCCAGTACTTC. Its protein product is CASSPPGLAGAETQYF.

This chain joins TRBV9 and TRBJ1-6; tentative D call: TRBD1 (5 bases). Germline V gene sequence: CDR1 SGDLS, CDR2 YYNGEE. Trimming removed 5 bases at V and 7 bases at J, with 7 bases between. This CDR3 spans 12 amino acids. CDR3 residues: CASSRDNSPLHF. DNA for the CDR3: TGTGCCAGCAGTCGGGACAATTCACCCCTCCACTTT.

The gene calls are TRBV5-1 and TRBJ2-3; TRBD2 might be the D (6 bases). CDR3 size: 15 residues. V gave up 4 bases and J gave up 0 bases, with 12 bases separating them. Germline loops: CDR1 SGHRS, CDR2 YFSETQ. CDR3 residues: CASSRTGTSTDTQYF. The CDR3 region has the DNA TGCGCCAGCAGCCGTACCGGGACTAGCACAGATACGCAGTATTTT.